This T cell receptor (beta chain) originates from a study of OX40 agonist ivuxolimab in advanced cancers. Turning to the overall study: The costimulatory receptor OX40 (CD134) was targeted by ivuxolimab, a fully human IgG2 agonistic monoclonal antibody. Intravenous ivuxolimab was administered to patients every 2 weeks at six dose levels: 0.01, 0.1, 0.3, 1.5, 3 and 10 mg/kg. Of the approximately 50 dose-escalation patients, hepatocellular carcinoma was present in about 20, melanoma in roughly 15, renal cell carcinoma in 9 and head and neck cancer in 9. A male proportion of 82.7% and a mean age of 60 years, ranging from 23 to 79, were recorded for the dose-escalation cohort. Patients were allowed to have had prior anti-PD-1, anti-PD-L1 or anti-CTLA-4 therapy, and approximately 39% of the dose-escalation patients had been treated with checkpoint inhibitors. Partial responses occurred in three dose-escalation patients: two with cutaneous melanoma and one with hepatocellular carcinoma. Peripheral TCRbeta sequencing aimed to test whether ivuxolimab altered TCR sequence diversity and caused clonal T-cell expansion. The paper covers the monotherapy dose-escalation part of the phase I ivuxolimab trial, which included N ≈ 57 patients. What the research found in general, with its limitations: At doses of 0.1 to 3.0 mg/kg, clonal expansion of both CD4+ and CD8+ T cells in blood was seen between baseline and week 6. Low levels of normalized T-cell clonal expansion were also shown by some nonresponding patients. The antigen specificity of the clonally expanded peripheral T cells was not determined. Partial responders in the 0.1-3.0 mg/kg groups had among the lowest normalized peripheral clonal expansion, especially among CD8+ T cells. After ivuxolimab, expanded clones were on average more numerous among CD8+ T cells than among CD4+ T cells.

Genomic DNA was extracted from sorted cells for sequencing of the TCRbeta CDR3 region. The immunoSEQ Assay was used for sequencing of TCRbeta CDR3 regions. As stored in TCRdb, this immuneACCESS dataset retains in-frame rearrangements with V and J assigned. A fraction of the clones does not appear; measured against another copy, unresolved V genes explain less than half of the discrepancy, and the remainder lacks a known reason. The sample profile shows about 62,000 clones; 70% to 80% of them were found once. Clones ranked in the top ten supply approximately 11% of the sample. Patients with autoimmune disease history or receiving systemic immunosuppression were excluded from the trial. Peripheral blood for TCR sequencing was collected from all dose cohorts at baseline, on cycle 4 day 1, and on cycle 7 day 1. The samples were drawn from a first-in-human, open-label, multicenter phase I dose-escalation trial of ivuxolimab. Adults with locally advanced or metastatic melanoma, renal cell, hepatocellular, or head and neck squamous cell carcinoma were enrolled in the trial. CD4+ and CD8+ T cells were sorted separately from peripheral blood before TCR sequencing.

On this clone: Its antigen remains unidentified. Per-base qualities were not stored, and no clone one base away is much larger.

The CDR3 covers 14 residues, taking in both the cysteine and the phenylalanine. CDR3 DNA only is kept here, 42 bases in frame from base 1. The CDR1 and CDR2 encoded by the germline V gene are SGHAT and FQNNGV. V is shortened by 5 bases, J by 11 bases, and the region joining them spans 21 bases. The sequence came from an adult with an advanced solid tumor such as melanoma, head and neck, liver or kidney cancer. Material: CD4+ or CD8+ T cells sorted from blood, obtained in a trial of the OX40 agonist ivuxolimab. The chain is encoded by TRBV11-2 joined to TRBJ1-1; TRBD1 could be the D gene, as 6 bases match. This receptor has the CDR3 CASSPGEVPIAAFF. The DNA sequence is as follows: TGTGCCAGCAGCCCAGGGGAGGTTCCGATAGCCGCTTTCTTT.